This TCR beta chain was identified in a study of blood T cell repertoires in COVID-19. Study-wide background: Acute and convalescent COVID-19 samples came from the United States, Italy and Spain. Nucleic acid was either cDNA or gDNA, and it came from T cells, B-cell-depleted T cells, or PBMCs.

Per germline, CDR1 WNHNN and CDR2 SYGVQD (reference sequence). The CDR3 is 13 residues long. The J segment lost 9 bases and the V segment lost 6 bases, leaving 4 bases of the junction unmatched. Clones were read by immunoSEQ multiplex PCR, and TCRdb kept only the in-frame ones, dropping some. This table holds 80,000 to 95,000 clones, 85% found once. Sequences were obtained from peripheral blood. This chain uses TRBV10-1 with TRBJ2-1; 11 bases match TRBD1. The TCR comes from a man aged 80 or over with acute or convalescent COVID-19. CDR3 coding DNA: TGCGCCAGCAGGAGGACAGGGGGCAGTGAGCAGTTCTTC. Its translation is CASRRTGGSEQFF.